These 32 T cell receptor beta chains originate from one sample sequenced in a study of T cell repertoires in cytomegalovirus infection. TCRdb analysed the reads with MiXCR anew, one entry per CDR3 protein. The sample contains 250,000 to 300,000 distinct CDR3 sequences, approximately 9.2% of which appear only once. Sample: PBMCs. The receptor source for this set is a human donor in good health (CMV status not recorded). Some clones in this sample may be carry-over from other donors' samples.

This clonotype came up many times. The V call is TRBV7-2, the J call TRBJ2-7, with D maybe TRBD2 (6 bases). V dropped 2 bases and J dropped 3 bases, with 14 bases sitting between them. This CDR3 region has 15 residues. Germline V lookup: CDR1 SGHTA, CDR2 FQGNSA. The CDR3 protein is CASSLSRDSHYEQYF. The CDR3 nucleotides are TGTGCCAGCAGCTTATCCCGGGACTCTCACTACGAGCAGTACTTC.

At least ten counts were recorded for this clonotype. The rearrangement links TRBV5-1 to TRBJ1-1; maybe TRBD1 (5 bases). V lost 4 bases and J lost 0, with 13 bases in between. Germline CDR1 and CDR2: SGHRS and YFSETQ. The CDR3 loop spans 15 amino acids. CDR3 nucleotides: TGCGCCAGCAGCCCCCCGGGGGTACTGAACACTGAAGCTTTCTTT. Translating gives CASSPPGVLNTEAFF.

This clonotype was recorded many times. This chain links TRBV20-1 with TRBJ1-1, with TRBD1 matching over 12 bases. V lost 6 bases to trimming and J lost 0 bases; unmatched junction nucleotides: 8. Germline V lookup: CDR1 DFQATT, CDR2 SNEGSKA (reference sequence). This CDR3 region has 16 residues. The chain's CDR3 is CSAYTGTGGLNTEAFF. The CDR3 DNA sequence: TGCAGTGCCTATACCGGGACAGGGGGCCTGAACACTGAAGCTTTCTTT.

This clonotype appeared many times. The rearrangement uses TRBV11-2 and TRBJ2-7; D uncertain. With 4 bases removed from V and 3 bases from J, the gap between germline ends came to 10 bases. CDR3 length: 13 amino acids. Germline lookup yields CDR1 SGHAT and CDR2 FQNNGV. The CDR3 protein is CASSSHFLYEQYF. In nucleotides, the CDR3 is TGTGCCAGCAGCTCACATTTCCTCTACGAGCAGTACTTC.

The chain links TRBV28 to TRBJ1-3; D gene uncertain. This CDR3 is built from 12 residues. Per germline, CDR1 MDHEN and CDR2 SYDVKM. V was trimmed by 8 bases and J by 0 bases, leaving 5 bases between them. The CDR3 reads CASSISGNTIYF. The CDR3 bases are TGTGCCAGCTCAATCTCTGGAAACACCATATATTTT. Using reference TRBV28 and TRBJ1-3 for the parts outside the CDR3, the full variable domain is DVKVTQSSRYLVKRTGEKVFLECVQDMDHENMFWYRQDPGLGLRLIYFSYDVKMKEKGDIPEGYSVSREKKERFSLILESASTNQTSMYLCASSISGNTIYFGEGSWLTVV.

This clonotype was counted ten times or more. The CDR3 loop reads CASSQDERVPYGYTF. DNA of the CDR3: TGCGCCAGCAGCCAAGATGAGAGGGTTCCGTATGGCTACACCTTC. The chain has TRBV4-1 and TRBJ1-2; D remains ambiguous. In germline, CDR1 is MGHRA, CDR2 YSYEKL. The CDR3 runs 15 residues. The V gene lost 0 bases and the J gene lost 5 bases, with 13 bases spanning the gap.

This chain connects TRBV5-1 to TRBJ2-1; D is unclear. CDR3 size: 12 residues. V lost 5 bases and J 10 bases, leaving 13 bases between the germline ends. Per germline, CDR1 SGHRS and CDR2 YFSETQ. CDR3 coding DNA: TGCGCCAGCAGACTGACTCCCCCCGAGCAGTTCTTC. It codes for CASRLTPPEQFF.

This chain links TRBV7-2 with TRBJ2-1; D is undetermined. V lost 1 base and J lost 8, with 9 bases in between. The CDR3 totals 13 residues. Germline values: CDR1 SGHTA, CDR2 FQGNSA. In DNA form, the CDR3 reads TGTGCCAGCAGCTTAGAGGTAGGCGATGAGCAGTTCTTC. Amino acid sequence: CASSLEVGDEQFF.

In its sample, this clonotype was seen a few times. J is TRBJ2-3 and V is TRBV28, with TRBD2 as a possible D gene (6 bases). The V end lost 7 bases, the J end lost 0 bases, and 14 bases lay between the germline ends. There are 15 residues in the CDR3. Germline CDR1 MDHEN, CDR2 SYDVKM. CDR3 in amino acids: CASTPAGISTDTQYF. The CDR3 DNA is TGTGCCAGCACCCCGGCGGGGATCAGCACAGATACGCAGTATTTT.

This clonotype was seen at least ten times. CDR3 DNA sequence: TGTGCCAGCAGCCCTGGAATGGGGTCTAATCAGCCCCAGCATTTT. Residues: CASSPGMGSNQPQHF. The V call is TRBV7-2, the J call TRBJ1-5; D remains ambiguous. The CDR3 is 15 residues long. Germline V gives CDR1 SGHTA, CDR2 FQGNSA. Trimming removed 5 bases from V and 4 bases from J, with 15 bases in between.

This clonotype was recorded many times. The chain links TRBV28 to TRBJ1-1; D is possibly TRBD1 (6 bases). The CDR3 extends over 14 amino acids. The V and J ends lost 5 bases and 2 bases respectively, with 12 bases between them. Germline values: CDR1 MDHEN, CDR2 SYDVKM. The CDR3, as DNA: TGTGCCAGCAGTCCACAGGGAGCCAACACTGAAGCTTTCTTT. Translated, it gives CASSPQGANTEAFF.

On this clonotype itself: A much more abundant neighbour one base away suggests this may be a read error. This chain links TRBV7-2 with TRBJ2-7; the match to TRBD2 covers 8 bases. The CDR3 loop spans 17 amino acids. Germline V gives CDR1 SGHTA, CDR2 FQGNSA. The chain's CDR3 is CASRLEGGLGGKSEQYF. CDR3 in DNA: TGTGCCAGCAGATTAGAAGGGGGACTAGGCGGGAAGAGCGAGCAGTACTTC.

This clonotype was detected ten times or more. V and J are TRBV12-3 or TRBV12-4 and TRBJ1-5, with D tentatively TRBD1 (6 bases). The V end lost 4 bases, the J end lost 0 bases, and 10 bases lay between the germline ends. The CDR3 length is 15 residues. The CDR3 here is CASSSQQGSNQPQHF. The CDR3 bases are TGTGCCAGCAGTTCCCAACAGGGTAGCAATCAGCCCCAGCATTTT.

This clonotype was seen ten or more times. This chain uses TRBV7-6 with TRBJ2-4; no definite D call. V lost 1 base to trimming and J lost 0 bases, with 10 bases between them. Looked up from germline, CDR1 is SGHVS and CDR2 is FNYEAQ. This CDR3 spans 16 amino acids. DNA for the CDR3: TGTGCCAGCAGCTTAGGGGCCAGCCTAGCCAAAAACATTCAGTACTTC. It encodes CASSLGASLAKNIQYF.

Many counts were recorded for this clonotype. V and J are TRBV7-2 and TRBJ2-4, with TRBD2 matching 9 bases. The CDR3 loop spans 13 amino acids. The germline V gene encodes CDR1 SGHTA and CDR2 FQGNSA. V lost 7 bases to trimming and J lost 16 bases; unmatched junction nucleotides: 14. CDR3 DNA: TGTGCCAGCACCCTCCAGCGGGAGGCCACGCGTTACTTC. Translation: CASTLQREATRYF.

This chain uses TRBV20-1 with TRBJ2-3; D is uncertain. The germline CDR1 and CDR2 sequences are DFQATT and SNEGSKA (reference sequence). The V and J ends lost 6 bases and 1 base respectively, with 14 bases between them. The CDR3 sequence is 14 residues long. CDR3 sequence (DNA): TGCAGTGCCCAGCGCTCCGTTGGCACAGATACGCAGTATTTT. It is translated as CSAQRSVGTDTQYF.

This clonotype was seen many times. The CDR3 sequence: CASSQGLAGAGNIQYF. The CDR3, as DNA: TGTGCCAGCAGTCAGGGACTAGCGGGTGCGGGGAACATTCAGTACTTC. The genes are TRBV28 and TRBJ2-4; 12 bases are shared with TRBD2. V lost 5 bases and J lost 7; bases outside the gene matches: 9. Germline assignment: CDR1 MDHEN and CDR2 SYDVKM. The CDR3 spans 16 residues.

There are a few counts of this clonotype. The rearrangement uses TRBV7-9 and TRBJ1-5, with D hard to call. The V and J ends lost 1 base and 1 base respectively, with 8 bases between them. The CDR3 has 15 amino acids. Germline V CDR1 and CDR2: SEHNR, FQNEAQ (reference sequence). For the CDR3, the DNA is TGTGCCAGCAGCTTAGGGGATACGAGCAATCAGCCCCAGCATTTT. Its translation: CASSLGDTSNQPQHF.

This chain uses TRBV5-1 with TRBJ1-2; D may be TRBD1 (5 bases). V gave up 4 bases and J gave up 4 bases, with 20 bases separating them. CDR1 SGHRS and CDR2 YFSETQ come from the germline V gene. CDR3 length: 16 amino acids. CDR3 DNA sequence: TGCGCCAGCAGCGGGGGACCTCAGGGAAGGGGCTATGGCTACACCTTC. It specifies CASSGGPQGRGYGYTF.

At least ten counts were recorded for this clonotype. The chain combines TRBV7-2 with TRBJ2-7; D ambiguous. Trimming took off 5 bases at V and 3 bases at J, with 5 bases between the two ends. CDR3 length: 11 amino acids. The germline V gene has CDR1 SGHTA and CDR2 FQGNSA. The CDR3 loop is CASSPGYEQYF. The CDR3 bases are TGTGCCAGCAGCCCCGGCTACGAGCAGTACTTC.

This clonotype came up many times. The chain links TRBV6-2 or TRBV6-3 to TRBJ1-6; D not resolved. CDR3 length equals 14 residues. The germline CDR1 and CDR2 sequences are MNHEY and SVGEGT. With 6 bases removed from V and 10 bases from J, the gap between germline ends came to 16 bases. In DNA, the CDR3 is TGTGCCAGCAGCTACGACGGCCTTCAATCACCCCTCCACTTT. This gives the protein CASSYDGLQSPLHF.

A few counts support this clonotype. The chain employs TRBV29-1 and TRBJ1-1; 7 nucleotides align to TRBD1. Losses at the gene ends were 3 bases for V and 11 bases for J; bases not matched to a gene: 12. Germline assignment: CDR1 SQVTM and CDR2 ANQGSEA. The CDR3 length is 13 residues. CDR3 nucleotides: TGCAGCGTTGATGGACAGGTAAAAAGAAGGGCTTTCTTT. It codes for CSVDGQVKRRAFF.

A few counts support this clonotype. The gene calls are TRBV6-2 or TRBV6-3 and TRBJ1-1; D not certain. CDR3 length: 12 amino acids. Trimming stripped 6 bases from V and 4 bases from J, with 9 bases between. The germline V gene encodes CDR1 MNHEY and CDR2 SVGEGT. The CDR3 protein is CASSPEVTEAFF. CDR3 bases: TGTGCCAGCAGCCCAGAGGTCACTGAAGCTTTCTTT.

This clonotype was observed at least ten times. V and J are TRBV7-2 and TRBJ1-1; 7 bases are shared with TRBD1. Trimming cost V 5 bases and J 1 base; bases outside gene matches: 4. The CDR3 totals 14 residues. CDR1 is SGHTA, CDR2 FQGNSA, per germline. The CDR3: CASSRGTENTEAFF. DNA of the CDR3: TGTGCCAGCAGCCGAGGGACAGAGAACACTGAAGCTTTCTTT.

This chain's CDR3 is CASRRRADRNWAGYGYTF. CDR3 DNA: TGTGCCAGTAGACGGAGGGCGGACAGGAATTGGGCTGGCTATGGCTACACCTTC. V gene TRBV19 combines with J gene TRBJ1-2; 7 nucleotides align to TRBD1. Trimming cost V 6 bases and J 4 bases; bases outside gene matches: 20. From germline, CDR1 is LNHDA and CDR2 SQIVND (reference sequence). The CDR3 is 18 residues long.

This chain uses TRBV20-1 with TRBJ1-5, with 8 bases lining up with TRBD1. CDR3 length equals 14 residues. Germline loops: CDR1 DFQATT, CDR2 SNEGSKA (reference sequence). The V and J ends lost 6 bases and 5 bases, in that order; junction bases with no gene match: 9. CDR3 DNA: TGCAGTGCCCCCGGACAGGGAGGCGATCAGCCCCAGCATTTT. Translating it yields CSAPGQGGDQPQHF.

This clonotype was seen only a few times. The CDR3 coding sequence is TGTGCCAGCAGTTACTCGCAGTGGCAGCTGAACACTGAAGCTTTCTTT. Encoded protein: CASSYSQWQLNTEAFF. The chain joins TRBV6-2 or TRBV6-3 to TRBJ1-1; D gene uncertain. Trimming cost V 0 bases and J 0 bases, with 11 bases left between them. CDR3 size: 16 residues. The germline V gene has CDR1 MNHEY and CDR2 SVGEGT.

A few counts support this clonotype. The chain combines TRBV12-3 or TRBV12-4 with TRBJ1-6; D perhaps matches TRBD1 (6 bases). V was cut by 5 bases and J by 6 bases, with 17 bases left in between. This CDR3 is built from 16 residues. The CDR3 DNA reads TGTGCCAGCAGTGGGAGGGGGGGATCCCCTAATTCACCCCTCCACTTT. Its protein product is CASSGRGGSPNSPLHF.

This clonotype appeared many times. The chain recombines TRBV11-2 with TRBJ1-6; no firm D call. The CDR3 extends over 16 amino acids. V was cut by 1 base and J by 0 bases, with 7 bases left in between. Germline V gene sequence: CDR1 SGHAT, CDR2 FQNNGV. The CDR3 region has the DNA TGTGCCAGCAGCTTAGCGAAGAGCTCCTATAATTCACCCCTCCACTTT. Translation gives CASSLAKSSYNSPLHF. The full variable domain, completed using reference TRBV11-2 and TRBJ1-6, is EAGVAQSPRYKIIEKRQSVAFWCNPISGHATLYWYQQILGQGPKLLIQFQNNGVVDDSQLPKDRFSAERLKGVDSTLKIQPAKLEDSAVYLCASSLAKSSYNSPLHFGNGTRLTVT.

This clonotype was recorded many times. The V gene is TRBV4-3, the J gene TRBJ1-6; D is unresolved. V was clipped by 0 bases and J by 12 bases, with 24 bases between them. Germline assignment: CDR1 LGHNA and CDR2 YSLEER. This CDR3 spans 18 amino acids. The CDR3 region is CASSQDYHPGRLREPLHF. CDR3 nucleotide sequence: TGCGCCAGCAGCCAAGATTACCATCCGGGAAGGCTAAGAGAACCCCTCCACTTT.

In its sample, this clonotype was seen many times. J is TRBJ1-1 and V is TRBV11-2; a possible D gene is TRBD1 (5 bases). The V end was cut by 2 bases, the J end by 1 base, with 11 bases between. CDR3 length: 15 amino acids. CDR1 and CDR2 from the germline V gene are SGHAT and FQNNGV. The CDR3 DNA follows: TGTGCCAGCAGCTTATGGGGGACTCCGAACACTGAAGCTTTCTTT. Its translation is CASSLWGTPNTEAFF.

This clonotype was found many times. The chain combines TRBV6-8 with TRBJ2-7; maybe TRBD1 (6 bases). The germline V gene encodes CDR1 MNHGY and CDR2 SAAAGT. The CDR3 runs 15 residues. Trimming took 5 bases from V and 6 from J, leaving 20 bases between them. This CDR3 is CASSQTGLNWGEQYF. CDR3 in DNA: TGTGCCAGCAGTCAGACAGGACTGAACTGGGGCGAGCAGTACTTC.